This section outlines one TCR beta chain sequence together with its context. This entry comes from a study of blood T cell repertoires in COVID-19. Background on the study: Italy, Spain and the United States were the sources of the convalescent and acute COVID-19 samples. The cDNA or gDNA used as material had been derived from T cells, B-cell-depleted T cells, or PBMCs.

In the original workflow: Estimated nucleated cell counts came from reference gene primer amplification. Measured with immunoSEQ multiplex PCR; TCRdb has only the in-frame clones, and not every one. The DNA gave D and trimming, while V, J and clone size come from that table. This table has 30,000 to 40,000 clones, around nine tenths appearing once. V shed 6 bases, J shed 0 bases, and the junction held 7 bases outside the gene matches. Germline lookup yields CDR1 MDHEN and CDR2 SYDVKM. This CDR3 region has 18 residues. The sequence derives from a man between 65 and 85 years old with acute or convalescent COVID-19. The source material was peripheral blood. The V gene is TRBV28, the J gene TRBJ2-6; 11 positions agree with TRBD1. CDR3 DNA sequence: TGTGCCAGCAGAGGCGGCGGGACAGGGGGCTCTGGGGCCAACGTCCTGACTTTC. Residues: CASRGGGTGGSGANVLTF.